This T cell receptor (beta chain) was captured by sequencing in a study of CD8+ T cells in alopecia areata. The authors extracted RNA and reverse transcribed it into cDNA as the sequencing template. Sequenced by immunoSEQ multiplex PCR; TCRdb stores in-frame clones only, minus some. The sample has tens of thousands of clones, 66% seen once. Germline V gene sequence: CDR1 MNHEY, CDR2 SVGAGI. Trimming stripped 4 bases from V and 4 bases from J, with 8 bases between. The CDR3 loop spans 13 amino acids. Treatment of the sample: oral pan-JAK inhibitor, 5-10 mg twice daily. The J gene is TRBJ1-3, the V gene TRBV6-5, with D possibly matching TRBD1 (6 bases). This sequence was found in a human donor with alopecia areata. Sequences were derived from CD8+ T cells sorted from blood, sampled at week 24, from a patient treated with tofacitinib. This CDR3 is CASSLDRGNTIYF. The DNA for the CDR3 is TGTGCCAGCAGTTTGGACAGAGGAAACACCATATATTTT.